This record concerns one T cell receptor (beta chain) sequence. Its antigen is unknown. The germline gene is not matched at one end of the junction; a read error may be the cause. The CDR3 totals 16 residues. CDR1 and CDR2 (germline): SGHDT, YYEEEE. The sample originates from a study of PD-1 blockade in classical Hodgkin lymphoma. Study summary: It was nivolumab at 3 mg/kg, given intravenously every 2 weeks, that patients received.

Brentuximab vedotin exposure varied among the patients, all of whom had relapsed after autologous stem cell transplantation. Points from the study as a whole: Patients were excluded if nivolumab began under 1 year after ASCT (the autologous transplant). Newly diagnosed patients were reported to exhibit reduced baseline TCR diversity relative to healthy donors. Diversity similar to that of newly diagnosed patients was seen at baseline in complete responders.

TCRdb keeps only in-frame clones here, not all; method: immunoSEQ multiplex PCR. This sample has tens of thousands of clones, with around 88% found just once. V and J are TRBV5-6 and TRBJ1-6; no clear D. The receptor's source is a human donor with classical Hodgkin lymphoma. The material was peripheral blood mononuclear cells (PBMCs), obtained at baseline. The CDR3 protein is CASSPELSSSNSPLHF. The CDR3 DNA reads TGTGCCAGCAGCCCGGAATTAAGTTCCTCTAATTCACCCCTCCACTTT.